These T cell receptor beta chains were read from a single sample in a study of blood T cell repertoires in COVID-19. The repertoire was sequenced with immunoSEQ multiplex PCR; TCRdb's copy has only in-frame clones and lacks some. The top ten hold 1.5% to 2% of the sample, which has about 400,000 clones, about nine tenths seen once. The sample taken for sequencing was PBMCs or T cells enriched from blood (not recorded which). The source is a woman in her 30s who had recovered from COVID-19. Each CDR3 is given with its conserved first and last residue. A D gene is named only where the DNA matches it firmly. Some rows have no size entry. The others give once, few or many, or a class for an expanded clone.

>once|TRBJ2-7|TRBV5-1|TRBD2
CASRPLAGYEQYF
TGCGCCAGCAGGCCCCTAGCGGGCTACGAGCAGTACTTC
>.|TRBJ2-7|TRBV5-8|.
CASSLQGTMVQYF
TGTGCCAGCAGCTTGCAGGGTACAATGGTGCAGTACTTC
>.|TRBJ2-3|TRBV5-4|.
CASSARLGAGTDTQYF
TGTGCCAGCAGCGCAAGACTGGGGGCTGGCACAGATACGCAGTATTTT
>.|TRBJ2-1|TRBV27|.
CASSFLAGGKSGRYNEQFF
TGTGCCAGCAGTTTCCTGGCAGGGGGCAAGAGCGGGAGGTATAATGAGCAGTTCTTC
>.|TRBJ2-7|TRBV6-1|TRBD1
CASSEQGVLYEQYF
TGTGCCAGCAGTGAACAGGGGGTCCTTTACGAGCAGTACTTC
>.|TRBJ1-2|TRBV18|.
CASSPAGYGYGYTF
TGTGCCAGCTCACCAGCAGGGTATGGCTATGGCTACACCTTC
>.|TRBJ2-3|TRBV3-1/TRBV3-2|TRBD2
CASSKSSGGAADTQYF
TGTGCCAGCAGCAAATCTAGCGGGGGGGCCGCAGATACGCAGTATTTT
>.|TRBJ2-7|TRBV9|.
CASSASGTRDEQYF
TGTGCCAGCAGCGCATCCGGGACTCGAGACGAGCAGTACTTC
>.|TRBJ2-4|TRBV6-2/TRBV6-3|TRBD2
CASSYPASGSDIQYF
TGTGCCAGCAGTTACCCGGCTAGCGGGTCTGACATTCAGTACTTC
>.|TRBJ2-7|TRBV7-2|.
CASRQESVVYEQYF
TGTGCCAGCAGACAGGAGTCGGTCGTCTACGAGCAGTACTTC
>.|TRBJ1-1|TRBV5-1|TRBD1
CASSWGDRGLTEAFF
TGCGCCAGCAGCTGGGGGGACAGGGGATTGACTGAAGCTTTCTTT
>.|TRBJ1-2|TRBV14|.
CASSQGDRIYGYTF
TGTGCCAGCAGCCAAGGTGACAGAATCTATGGCTACACCTTC
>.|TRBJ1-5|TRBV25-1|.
CASSPEAYSNQPQHF
TGTGCCAGCAGCCCTGAGGCTTATAGCAATCAGCCCCAGCATTTT
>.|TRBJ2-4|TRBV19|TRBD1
CASSAPLQGKNIQYF
TGTGCCAGTAGTGCCCCCCTACAGGGGAAAAACATTCAGTACTTC
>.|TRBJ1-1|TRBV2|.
CASTEGILNTEAFF
TGTGCCAGCACCGAGGGAATCTTGAACACTGAAGCTTTCTTT
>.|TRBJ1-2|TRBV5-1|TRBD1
CASSYWTGDTYGYTF
TGCGCCAGCAGCTATTGGACAGGGGATACCTATGGCTACACCTTC
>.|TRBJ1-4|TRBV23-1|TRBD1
CASSQLGTGQEKLFF
TGCGCCAGCAGTCAACTCGGGACAGGGCAGGAAAAACTGTTTTTT
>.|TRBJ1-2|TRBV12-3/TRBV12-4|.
CASSLREYGYTF
TGTGCCAGCAGTTTACGGGAGTATGGCTACACCTTC
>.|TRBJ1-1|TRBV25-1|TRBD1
CASSDFRTGSLVNTEAFF
TGTGCCAGCAGTGACTTTAGGACAGGGTCTTTAGTGAACACTGAAGCTTTCTTT
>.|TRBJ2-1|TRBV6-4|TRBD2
CASSDSGGSGYNEQFF
TGTGCCAGCAGTGACTCGGGGGGGAGCGGCTACAATGAGCAGTTCTTC
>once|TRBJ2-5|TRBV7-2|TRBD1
CASSNYRGRKQETQYF
TGTGCCAGCAGCAACTACAGGGGGCGAAAACAAGAGACCCAGTACTTC
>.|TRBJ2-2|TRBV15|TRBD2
CATSRGFGLAGERNTGELFF
TGTGCCACCAGCAGAGGCTTCGGACTAGCGGGGGAGAGGAACACCGGGGAGCTGTTTTTT
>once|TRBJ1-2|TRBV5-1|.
CASSAGKGGYTF
TGCGCCAGCAGCGCGGGTAAGGGTGGCTACACCTTC
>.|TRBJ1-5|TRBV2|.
CASSPGDPNQPQHF
TGTGCCAGCAGTCCAGGGGACCCCAATCAGCCCCAGCATTTT
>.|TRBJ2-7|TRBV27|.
CASSVTRRFPYEQYF
TGTGCCAGCAGTGTAACAAGGAGGTTCCCCTACGAGCAGTACTTC
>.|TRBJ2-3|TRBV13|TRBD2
CASSLTSGGASGTDTQYF
TGTGCCAGCAGCTTGACTAGCGGGGGGGCCTCAGGCACAGATACGCAGTATTTT
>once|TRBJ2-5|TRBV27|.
CASSSVGELETQYF
TGTGCCAGCAGTTCGGTGGGAGAATTGGAGACCCAGTACTTC
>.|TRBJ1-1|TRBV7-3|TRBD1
CASSSGQAGTEAFF
TGTGCCAGCAGCTCGGGACAGGCGGGCACTGAAGCTTTCTTT
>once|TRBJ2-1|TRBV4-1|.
CASSQGVLGMSSYNEQFF
TGCGCCAGCAGCCAAGGAGTCCTAGGAATGAGCTCCTACAATGAGCAGTTCTTC
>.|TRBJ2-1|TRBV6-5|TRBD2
CASSYSSGIRANEQFF
TGTGCCAGCAGTTACTCTAGCGGGATTCGTGCGAATGAGCAGTTCTTC